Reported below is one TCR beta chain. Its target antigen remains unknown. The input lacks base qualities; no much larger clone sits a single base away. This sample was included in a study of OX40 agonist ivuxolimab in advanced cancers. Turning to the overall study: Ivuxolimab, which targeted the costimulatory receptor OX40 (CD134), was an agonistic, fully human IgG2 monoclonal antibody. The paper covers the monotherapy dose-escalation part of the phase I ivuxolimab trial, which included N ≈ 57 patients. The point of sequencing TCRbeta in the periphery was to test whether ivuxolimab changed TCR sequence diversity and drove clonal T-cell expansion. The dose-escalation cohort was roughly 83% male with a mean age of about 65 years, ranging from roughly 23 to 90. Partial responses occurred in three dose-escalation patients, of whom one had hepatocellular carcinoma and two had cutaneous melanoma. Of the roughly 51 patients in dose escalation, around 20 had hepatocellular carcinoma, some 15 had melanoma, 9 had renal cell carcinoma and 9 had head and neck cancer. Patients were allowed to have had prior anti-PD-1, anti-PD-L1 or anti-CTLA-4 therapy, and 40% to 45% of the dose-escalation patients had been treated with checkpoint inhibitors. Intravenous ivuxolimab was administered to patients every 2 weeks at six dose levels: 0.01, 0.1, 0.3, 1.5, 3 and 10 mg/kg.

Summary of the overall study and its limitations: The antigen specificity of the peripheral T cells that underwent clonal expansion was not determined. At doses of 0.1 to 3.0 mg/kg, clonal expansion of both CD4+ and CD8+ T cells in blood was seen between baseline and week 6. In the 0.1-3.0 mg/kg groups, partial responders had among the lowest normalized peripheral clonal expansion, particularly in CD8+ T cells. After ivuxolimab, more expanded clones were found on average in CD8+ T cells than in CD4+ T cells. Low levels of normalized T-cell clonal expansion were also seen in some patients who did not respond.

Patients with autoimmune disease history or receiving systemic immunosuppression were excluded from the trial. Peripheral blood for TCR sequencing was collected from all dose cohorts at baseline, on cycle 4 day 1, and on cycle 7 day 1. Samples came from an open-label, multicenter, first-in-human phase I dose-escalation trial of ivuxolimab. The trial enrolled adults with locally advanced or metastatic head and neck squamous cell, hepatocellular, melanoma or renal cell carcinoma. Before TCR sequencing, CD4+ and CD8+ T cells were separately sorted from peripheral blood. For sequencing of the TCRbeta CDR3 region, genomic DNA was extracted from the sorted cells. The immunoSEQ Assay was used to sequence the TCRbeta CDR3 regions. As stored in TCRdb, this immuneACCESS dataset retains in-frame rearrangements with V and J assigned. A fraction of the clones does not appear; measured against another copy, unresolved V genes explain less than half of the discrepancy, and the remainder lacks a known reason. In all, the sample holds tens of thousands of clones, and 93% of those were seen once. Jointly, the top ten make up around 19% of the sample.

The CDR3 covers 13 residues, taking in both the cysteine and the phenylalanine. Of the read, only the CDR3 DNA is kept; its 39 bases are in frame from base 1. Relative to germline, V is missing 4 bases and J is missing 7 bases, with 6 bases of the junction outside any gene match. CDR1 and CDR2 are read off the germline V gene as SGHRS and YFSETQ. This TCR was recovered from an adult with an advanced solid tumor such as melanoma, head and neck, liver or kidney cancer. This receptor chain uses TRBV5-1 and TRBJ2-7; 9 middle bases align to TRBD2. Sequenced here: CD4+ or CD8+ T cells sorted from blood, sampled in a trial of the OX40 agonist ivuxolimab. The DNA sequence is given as TGCGCCAGCAGCGCCGATCTAGCGGGAGAGCAGTACTTC. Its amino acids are CASSADLAGEQYF.